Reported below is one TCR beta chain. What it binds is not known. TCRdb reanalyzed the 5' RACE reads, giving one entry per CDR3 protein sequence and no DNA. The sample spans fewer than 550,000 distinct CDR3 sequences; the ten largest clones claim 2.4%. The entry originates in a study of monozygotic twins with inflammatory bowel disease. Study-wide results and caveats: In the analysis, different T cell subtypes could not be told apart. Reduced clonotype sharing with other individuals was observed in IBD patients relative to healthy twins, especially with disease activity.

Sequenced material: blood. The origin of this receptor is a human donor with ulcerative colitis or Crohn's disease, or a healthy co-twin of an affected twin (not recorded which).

CDR3: CSVEEGQGAYEQYF. The chain uses TRBV29-1 and TRBJ2-7; the TCRdb D gene call, TRBD1, has no DNA to confirm it. Germline V gives CDR1 SQVTM, CDR2 ANQGSEA. The CDR3 length is 14 residues.